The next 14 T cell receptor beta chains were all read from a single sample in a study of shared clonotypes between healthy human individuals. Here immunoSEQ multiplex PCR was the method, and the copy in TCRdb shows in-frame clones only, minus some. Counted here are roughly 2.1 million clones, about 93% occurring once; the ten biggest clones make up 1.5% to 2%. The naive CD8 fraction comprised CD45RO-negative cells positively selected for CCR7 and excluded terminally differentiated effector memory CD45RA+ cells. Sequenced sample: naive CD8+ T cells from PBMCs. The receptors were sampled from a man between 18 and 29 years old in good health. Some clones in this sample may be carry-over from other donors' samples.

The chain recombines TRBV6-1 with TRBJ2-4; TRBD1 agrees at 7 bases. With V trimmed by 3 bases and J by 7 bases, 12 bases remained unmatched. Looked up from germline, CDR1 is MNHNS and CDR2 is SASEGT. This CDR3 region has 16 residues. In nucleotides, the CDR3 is TGTGCCAGCAGTGACCGACAGGGTTTGGGCAGGAACATTCAGTACTTC. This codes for CASSDRQGLGRNIQYF.

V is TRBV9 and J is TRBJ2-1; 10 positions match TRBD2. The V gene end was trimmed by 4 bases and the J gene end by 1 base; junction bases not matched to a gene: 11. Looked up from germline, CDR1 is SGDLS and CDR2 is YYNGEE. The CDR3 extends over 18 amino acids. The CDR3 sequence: CASSTTPTSGKSYNEQFF. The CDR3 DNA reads TGTGCCAGCAGCACCACCCCCACTAGCGGGAAGTCCTACAATGAGCAGTTCTTC.

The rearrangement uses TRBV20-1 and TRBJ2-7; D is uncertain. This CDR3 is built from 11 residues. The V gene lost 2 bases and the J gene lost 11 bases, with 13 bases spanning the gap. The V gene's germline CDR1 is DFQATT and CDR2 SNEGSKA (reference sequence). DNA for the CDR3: TGCAGTGCTAGAACCCCCCGGGTGGAGTACTTC. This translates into CSARTPRVEYF.

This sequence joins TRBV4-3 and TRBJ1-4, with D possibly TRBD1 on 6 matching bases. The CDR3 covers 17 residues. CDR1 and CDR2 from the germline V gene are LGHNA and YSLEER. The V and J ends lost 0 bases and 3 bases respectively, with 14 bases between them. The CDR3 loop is CASSQDGEGEANEKLFF. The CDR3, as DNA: TGCGCCAGCAGCCAAGACGGGGAGGGGGAAGCTAATGAAAAACTGTTTTTT.

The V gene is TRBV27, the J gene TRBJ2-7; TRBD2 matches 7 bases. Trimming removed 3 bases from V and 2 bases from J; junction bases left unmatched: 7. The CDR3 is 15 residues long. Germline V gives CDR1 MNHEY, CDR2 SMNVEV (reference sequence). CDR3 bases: TGTGCCAGCAGTTTCGGGAGGCTATCCACCTACGAGCAGTACTTC. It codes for CASSFGRLSTYEQYF.

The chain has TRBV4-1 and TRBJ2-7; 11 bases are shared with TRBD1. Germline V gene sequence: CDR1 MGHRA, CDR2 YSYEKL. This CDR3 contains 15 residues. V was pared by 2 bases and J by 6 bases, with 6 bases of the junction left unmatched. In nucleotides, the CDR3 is TGCGCCAGCAGCCAAATTGGGACAGGGGGAGGCGAGCAGTACTTC. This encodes CASSQIGTGGGEQYF.

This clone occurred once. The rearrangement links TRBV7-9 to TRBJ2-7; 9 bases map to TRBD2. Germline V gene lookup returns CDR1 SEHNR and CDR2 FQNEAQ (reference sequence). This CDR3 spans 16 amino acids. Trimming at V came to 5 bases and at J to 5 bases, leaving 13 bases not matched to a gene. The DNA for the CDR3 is TGTGCCAGCAGCGGCCCAAATAGCGGGAGTTACCACGAGCAGTACTTC. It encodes CASSGPNSGSYHEQYF.

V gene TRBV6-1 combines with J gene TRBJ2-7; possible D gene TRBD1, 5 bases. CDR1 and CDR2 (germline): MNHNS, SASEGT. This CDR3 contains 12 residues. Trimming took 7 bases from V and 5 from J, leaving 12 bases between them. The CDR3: CASIQGVNEQYF. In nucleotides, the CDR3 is TGTGCCAGCATCCAGGGTGTGAACGAGCAGTACTTC.

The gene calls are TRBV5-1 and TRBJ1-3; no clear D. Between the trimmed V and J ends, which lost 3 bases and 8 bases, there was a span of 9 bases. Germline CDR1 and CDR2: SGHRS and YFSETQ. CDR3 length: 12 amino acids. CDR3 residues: CASSSGLDTIYF. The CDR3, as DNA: TGCGCCAGCAGCTCCGGATTGGACACCATATATTTT.

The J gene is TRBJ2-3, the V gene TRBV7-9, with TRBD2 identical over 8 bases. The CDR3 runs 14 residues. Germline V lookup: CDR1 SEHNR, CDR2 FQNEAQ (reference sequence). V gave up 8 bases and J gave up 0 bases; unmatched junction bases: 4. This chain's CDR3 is CASVREVSTDTQYF. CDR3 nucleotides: TGTGCCAGCGTGCGGGAGGTCAGCACAGATACGCAGTATTTT.

CDR3 coding DNA: TGTGCCAGCAGCCAAGGTCAGAGGGTCACCCAGAATGAAAAACTGTTTTTT. Residues: CASSQGQRVTQNEKLFF. The chain employs TRBV4-2 and TRBJ1-4; D not certain. V dropped 1 base and J dropped 5 bases, with 17 bases sitting between them. Looked up from germline, CDR1 is LGHNA and CDR2 is YNFKEQ. CDR3 length equals 17 residues.

The DNA for the CDR3 is TGTGCCAGCAGTAACAACGGGGGGTCGGGGGACTATGGCTACACCTTC. It encodes CASSNNGGSGDYGYTF. The rearrangement uses TRBV27 and TRBJ1-2; D might be TRBD1 (5 bases). V shed 5 bases and J shed 3 bases, with 19 bases lying between them. The CDR3 is 16 residues long. Germline V gene lookup returns CDR1 MNHEY and CDR2 SMNVEV (reference sequence).

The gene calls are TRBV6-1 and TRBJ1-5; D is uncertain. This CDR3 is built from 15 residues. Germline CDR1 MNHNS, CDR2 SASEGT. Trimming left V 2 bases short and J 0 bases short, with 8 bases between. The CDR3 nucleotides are TGTGCCAGCAGTGAATGGGTTGATAGCAATCAGCCCCAGCATTTT. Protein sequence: CASSEWVDSNQPQHF.

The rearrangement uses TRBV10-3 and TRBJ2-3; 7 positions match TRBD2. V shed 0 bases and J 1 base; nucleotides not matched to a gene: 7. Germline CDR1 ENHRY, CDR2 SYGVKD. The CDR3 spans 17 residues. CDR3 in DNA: TGTGCCATCAGTGAGTCGGGAGGGGAATTTGGCACAGATACGCAGTATTTT. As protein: CAISESGGEFGTDTQYF.